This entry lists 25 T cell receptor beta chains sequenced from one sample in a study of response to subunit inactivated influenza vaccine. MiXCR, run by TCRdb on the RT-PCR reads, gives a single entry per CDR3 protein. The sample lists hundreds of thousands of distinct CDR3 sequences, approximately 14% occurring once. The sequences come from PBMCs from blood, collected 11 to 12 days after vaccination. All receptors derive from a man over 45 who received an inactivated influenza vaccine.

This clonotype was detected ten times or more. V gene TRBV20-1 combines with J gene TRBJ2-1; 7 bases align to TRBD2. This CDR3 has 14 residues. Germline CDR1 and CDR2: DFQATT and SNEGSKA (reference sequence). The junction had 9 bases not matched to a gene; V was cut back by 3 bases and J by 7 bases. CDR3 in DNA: TGCAGTGCTAGCCCCGGGGGAGGGATTAATGAGCAGTTCTTC. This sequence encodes CSASPGGGINEQFF.

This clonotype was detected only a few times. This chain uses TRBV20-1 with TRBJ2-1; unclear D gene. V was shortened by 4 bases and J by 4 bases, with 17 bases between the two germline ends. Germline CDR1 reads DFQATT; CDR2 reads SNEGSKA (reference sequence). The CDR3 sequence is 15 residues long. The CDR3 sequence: CSATDGLGLYNEQFF. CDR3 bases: TGCAGTGCTACGGATGGGTTAGGTCTGTACAATGAGCAGTTCTTC.

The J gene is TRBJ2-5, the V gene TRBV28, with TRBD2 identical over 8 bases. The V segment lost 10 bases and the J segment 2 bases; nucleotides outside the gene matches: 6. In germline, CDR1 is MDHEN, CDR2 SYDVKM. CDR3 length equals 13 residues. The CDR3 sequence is CAIRGGIQETQYF. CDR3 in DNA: TGTGCCATCCGGGGGGGGATACAAGAGACCCAGTACTTC.

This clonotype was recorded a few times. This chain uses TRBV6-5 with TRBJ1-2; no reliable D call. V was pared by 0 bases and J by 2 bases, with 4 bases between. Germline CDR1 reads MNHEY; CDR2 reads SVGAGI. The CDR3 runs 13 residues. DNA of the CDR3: TGTGCCAGCAGTTACTCGAAGAACTATGGCTACACCTTC. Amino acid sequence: CASSYSKNYGYTF.

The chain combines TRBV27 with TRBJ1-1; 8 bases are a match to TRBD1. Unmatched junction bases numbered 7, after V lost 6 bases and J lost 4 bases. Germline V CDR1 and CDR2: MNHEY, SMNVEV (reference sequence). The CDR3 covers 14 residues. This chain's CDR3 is CASSLRTGTTEAFF. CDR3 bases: TGTGCCAGCAGCCTCAGGACAGGGACCACTGAAGCTTTCTTT.

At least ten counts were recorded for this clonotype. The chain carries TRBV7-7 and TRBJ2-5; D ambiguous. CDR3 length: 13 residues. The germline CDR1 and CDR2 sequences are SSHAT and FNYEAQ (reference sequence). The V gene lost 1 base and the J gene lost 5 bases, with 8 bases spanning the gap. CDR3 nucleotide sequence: TGTGCCAGCAGCTTAGGAGTAGGGGAGACCCAGTACTTC. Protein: CASSLGVGETQYF.

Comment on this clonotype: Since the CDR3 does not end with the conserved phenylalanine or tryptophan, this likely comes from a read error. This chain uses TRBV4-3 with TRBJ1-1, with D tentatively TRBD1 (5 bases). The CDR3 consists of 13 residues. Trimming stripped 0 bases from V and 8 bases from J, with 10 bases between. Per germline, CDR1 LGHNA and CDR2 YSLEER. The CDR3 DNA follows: TGCGCCAGCAGCCAAGATAGGTGGGGCGAAGCTTTCCTT. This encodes CASSQDRWGEAFL.

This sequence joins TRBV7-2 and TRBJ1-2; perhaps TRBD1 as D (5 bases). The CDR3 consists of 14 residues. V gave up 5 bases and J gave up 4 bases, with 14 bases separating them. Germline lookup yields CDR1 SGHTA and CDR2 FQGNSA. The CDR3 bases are TGTGCCAGCAGCCCACAGTGGGGGGGCTATGGCTACACCTTC. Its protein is CASSPQWGGYGYTF.

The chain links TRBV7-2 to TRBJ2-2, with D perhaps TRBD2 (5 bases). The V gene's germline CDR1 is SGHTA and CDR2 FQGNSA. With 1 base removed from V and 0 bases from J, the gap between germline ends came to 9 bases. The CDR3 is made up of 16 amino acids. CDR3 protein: CASSLVAGPNTGELFF. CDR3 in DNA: TGTGCCAGCAGCTTAGTTGCGGGTCCGAACACCGGGGAGCTGTTTTTT.

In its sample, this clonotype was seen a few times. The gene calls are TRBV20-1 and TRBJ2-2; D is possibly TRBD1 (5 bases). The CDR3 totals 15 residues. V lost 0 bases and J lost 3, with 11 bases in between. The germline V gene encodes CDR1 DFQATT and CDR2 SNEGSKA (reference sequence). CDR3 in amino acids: CSARDRPGYTGELFF. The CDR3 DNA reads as TGCAGTGCTAGAGATAGACCAGGGTACACCGGGGAGCTGTTTTTT.

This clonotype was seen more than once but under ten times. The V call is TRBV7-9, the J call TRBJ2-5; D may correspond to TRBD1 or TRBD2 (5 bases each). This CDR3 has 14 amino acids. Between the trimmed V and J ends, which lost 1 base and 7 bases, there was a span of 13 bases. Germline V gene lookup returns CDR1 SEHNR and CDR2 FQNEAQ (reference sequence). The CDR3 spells CASSLDLRDGTQYF. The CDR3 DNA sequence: TGTGCCAGCAGCTTAGATCTACGGGACGGGACCCAGTACTTC.

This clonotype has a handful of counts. DNA for the CDR3: TGCAGCGTTGAATGGGGGGGCCTCTACTTC. Amino acid sequence: CSVEWGGLYF. The chain uses TRBV29-1 and TRBJ2-7; TRBD2 is a possible D gene (7 bases). CDR3 length: 10 amino acids. Deletions cut 2 bases from V and 13 bases from J, with 12 bases between. Germline CDR1 reads SQVTM; CDR2 reads ANQGSEA.

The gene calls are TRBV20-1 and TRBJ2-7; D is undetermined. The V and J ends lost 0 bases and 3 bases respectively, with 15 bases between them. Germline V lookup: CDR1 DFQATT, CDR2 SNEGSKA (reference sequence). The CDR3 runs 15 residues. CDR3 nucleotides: TGCAGTGCTAGAGATCGCGCAATATCCAACTACGAGCAGTACTTC. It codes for CSARDRAISNYEQYF.

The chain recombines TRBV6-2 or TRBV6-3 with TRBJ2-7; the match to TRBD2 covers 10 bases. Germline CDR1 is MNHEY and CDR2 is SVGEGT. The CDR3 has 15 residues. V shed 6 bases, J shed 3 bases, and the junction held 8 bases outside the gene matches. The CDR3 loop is CASRETGTSVYEQYF. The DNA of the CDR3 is TGTGCCAGCAGAGAAACCGGGACTAGCGTCTACGAGCAGTACTTC.

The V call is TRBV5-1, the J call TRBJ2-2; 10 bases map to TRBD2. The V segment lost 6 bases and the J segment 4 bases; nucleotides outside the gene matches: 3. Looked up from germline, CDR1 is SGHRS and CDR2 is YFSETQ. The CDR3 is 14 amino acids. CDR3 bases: TGCGCCAGCACTTTAGCGGGAGGCACCGGGGAGCTGTTTTTT. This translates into CASTLAGGTGELFF.

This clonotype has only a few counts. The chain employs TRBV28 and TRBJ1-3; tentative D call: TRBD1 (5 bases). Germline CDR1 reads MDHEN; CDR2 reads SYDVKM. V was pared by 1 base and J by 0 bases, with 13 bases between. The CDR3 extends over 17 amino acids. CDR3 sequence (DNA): TGTGCCAGCAGTTTATATATGGCAGGGAGCTCTGGAAACACCATATATTTT. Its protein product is CASSLYMAGSSGNTIYF.

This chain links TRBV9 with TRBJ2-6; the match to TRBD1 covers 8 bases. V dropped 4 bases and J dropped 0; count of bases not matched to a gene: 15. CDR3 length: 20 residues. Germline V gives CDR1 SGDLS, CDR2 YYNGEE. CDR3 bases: TGTGCCAGCAGCCCCATAATGGGACAGGTGTCTCTCTCTGGGGCCAACGTCCTGACTTTC. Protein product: CASSPIMGQVSLSGANVLTF.

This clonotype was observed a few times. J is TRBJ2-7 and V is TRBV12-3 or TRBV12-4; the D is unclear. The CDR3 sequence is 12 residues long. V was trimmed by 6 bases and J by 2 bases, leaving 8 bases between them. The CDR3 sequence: CASSVNTYEQYF. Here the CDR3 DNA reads TGTGCCAGCAGCGTGAATACCTACGAGCAGTACTTC.

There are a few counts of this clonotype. The chain's CDR3 is CSARTRLNEQYF. The CDR3 bases are TGCAGTGCGAGGACTAGATTGAACGAGCAGTACTTC. The genes are TRBV20-1 and TRBJ2-7; 7 nucleotides line up with TRBD2. The CDR3 contains 12 residues. Germline V lookup: CDR1 DFQATT, CDR2 SNEGSKA (reference sequence). J gave up 5 bases and V 6 bases, and 7 bases lay outside the gene matches.

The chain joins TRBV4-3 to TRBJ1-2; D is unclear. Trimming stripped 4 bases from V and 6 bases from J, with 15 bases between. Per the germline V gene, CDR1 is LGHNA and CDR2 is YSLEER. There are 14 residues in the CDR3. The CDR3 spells CASSRAWEGHGYTF. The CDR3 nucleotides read TGCGCCAGCAGCCGAGCGTGGGAAGGACATGGCTACACCTTC.

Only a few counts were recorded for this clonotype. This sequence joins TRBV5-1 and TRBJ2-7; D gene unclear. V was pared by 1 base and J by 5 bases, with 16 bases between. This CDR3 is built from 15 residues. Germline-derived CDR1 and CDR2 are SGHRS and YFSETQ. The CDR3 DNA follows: TGCGCCAGCAGCTTGACTCACACACGGGCCGACGAGCAGTACTTC. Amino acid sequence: CASSLTHTRADEQYF. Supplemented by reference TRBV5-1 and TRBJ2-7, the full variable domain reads KAGVTQTPRYLIKTRGQQVTLSCSPISGHRSVSWYQQTPGQGLQFLFEYFSETQRNKGNFPGRFSGRQFSNSRSEMNVSTLELGDSALYLCASSLTHTRADEQYFGPGTRLTVT.

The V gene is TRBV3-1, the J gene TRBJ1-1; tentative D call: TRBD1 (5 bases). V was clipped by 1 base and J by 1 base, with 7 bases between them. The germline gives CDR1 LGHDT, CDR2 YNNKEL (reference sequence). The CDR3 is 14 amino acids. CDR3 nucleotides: TGTGCCAGCAGCCAAGCGGGACGGAACACTGAAGCTTTCTTT. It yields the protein CASSQAGRNTEAFF. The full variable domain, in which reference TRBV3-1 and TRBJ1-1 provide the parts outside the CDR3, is DTAVSQTPKYLVTQMGNDKSIKCEQNLGHDTMYWYKQDSKKFLKIMFSYNNKELIINETVPNRFSPKSPDKAHLNLHINSLELGDSAVYFCASSQAGRNTEAFFGQGTRLTVV.

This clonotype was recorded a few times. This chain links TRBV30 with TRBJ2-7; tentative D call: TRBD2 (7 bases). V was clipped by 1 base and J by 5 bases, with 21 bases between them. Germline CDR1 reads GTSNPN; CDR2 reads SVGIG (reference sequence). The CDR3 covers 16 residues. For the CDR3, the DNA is TGTGCCTGGAGTGGGTTGAGGGGGGGCGTTTATAACGAGCAGTACTTC. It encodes CAWSGLRGGVYNEQYF.

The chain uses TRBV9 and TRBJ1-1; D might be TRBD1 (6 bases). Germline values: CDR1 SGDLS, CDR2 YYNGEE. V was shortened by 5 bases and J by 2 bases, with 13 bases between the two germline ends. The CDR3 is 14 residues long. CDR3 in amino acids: CASRRGGANTEAFF. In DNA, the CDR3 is TGTGCCAGCAGAAGAGGGGGGGCAAACACTGAAGCTTTCTTT.

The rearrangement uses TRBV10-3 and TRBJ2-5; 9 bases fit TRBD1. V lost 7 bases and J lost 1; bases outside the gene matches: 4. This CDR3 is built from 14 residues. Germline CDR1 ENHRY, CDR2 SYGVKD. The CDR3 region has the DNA TGTGCCATCAAAGGACAGGGGAGCCAAGAGACCCAGTACTTC. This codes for CAIKGQGSQETQYF.